This record looks at one T cell receptor (beta chain) sequence and its context. Its antigen is not known. These data originate in a study of T cell responses to AZD1222 COVID-19 vaccine. General study findings and limits: Distributed over spike, vaccine-associated CD4 TCRs predominated at 160-218 and 743-854.

This CDR3 comprises 15 residues. Using immunoSEQ multiplex PCR, the repertoire was profiled, and TCRdb retains in-frame clones only, with some absent. This table holds 95,000 to 110,000 clones, 89% found once. The TCR originated in an adult in good health. Sequenced material: peripheral blood, taken on day 0 of AZD1222 vaccination. This sequence joins TRBV21-1 and TRBJ2-7; the D call of TRBD1 is as the table states it, not checked on the DNA. TRBV21-1 is termed a pseudogene. The CDR3 region has the DNA TGTGCCAGCAGCTCCATTACCGGGACAGAGGACGAGCAGTACTTC. Protein product: CASSSITGTEDEQYF.